Shown below are 8 T cell receptor beta chains from a single sample sequenced in a study of post-analysis software for immune sequencing data. Study-level points and caveats: Included in a set of about 5 TRBV segments more frequent in patients than controls were TRBV5-6, TRBV5-1 and TRBV20-1.

What these receptors recognize is not known. The TCR beta cDNA libraries carried unique molecular identifiers. MiXCR, run by TCRdb on the PCR reads, gives a single entry per CDR3 protein. This table holds roughly 600,000 distinct CDR3 sequences, 44% found once. The sample comprised blood. All receptors derive from a girl aged 5-17 years with multiple sclerosis.

This chain links TRBV10-2 with TRBJ1-2; D unresolved. This CDR3 spans 12 amino acids. Trimming shortened V by 0 bases and J by 4 bases, and 3 bases separated the two germline ends. In germline, CDR1 is WSHSY, CDR2 SAAADI. CDR3 protein: CASSESVYGYTF. CDR3 nucleotides: TGCGCCAGCAGTGAGTCGGTCTATGGCTACACCTTC.

CDR3 DNA: TGTGCCACCAGCAGAGCACCGGGACAGTCCTACAATGAGCAGTTCTTC. Its translation is CATSRAPGQSYNEQFF. The chain is built from TRBV15 and TRBJ2-1; 7 bases align to TRBD1. The germline V gene encodes CDR1 LNHNV and CDR2 YYDKDF (reference sequence). The CDR3 runs 16 residues. The ends lost 1 base at V and 1 base at J; junction bases unmatched: 4.

This clonotype was seen repeatedly, ten times or more. The chain carries TRBV12-3 or TRBV12-4 and TRBJ2-3; D is possibly TRBD1 or TRBD2 (5 bases each). Trimming took off 7 bases at V and 1 base at J, with 15 bases between the two ends. The CDR3 length is 15 residues. The chain's CDR3 is CASIPRDLRTDTQYF. In DNA form, the CDR3 reads TGTGCCAGCATACCCCGGGACCTTCGCACAGATACGCAGTATTTT.

This CDR3 is CASSYFSDTQYF. The CDR3 DNA follows: TGTGCCAGCAGTTATTTTTCGGATACGCAGTATTTT. The chain is built from TRBV6-2 or TRBV6-3 and TRBJ2-3, with D uncertain. CDR1 and CDR2 from the germline V gene are MNHEY and SVGEGT. CDR3 length: 12 residues. The V gene lost 3 bases and the J gene lost 6 bases, with 7 bases spanning the gap.

Only a few counts were recorded for this clonotype. This chain links TRBV20-1 with TRBJ2-7, with 15 bases lining up with TRBD2. The CDR3 sequence is 18 residues long. J was trimmed by 4 bases and V by 3 bases; bases with no gene match: 13. CDR1 and CDR2 from the germline V gene are DFQATT and SNEGSKA (reference sequence). The CDR3 loop is CSASPIGTSGRSGYEQYF. The DNA of the CDR3 is TGCAGTGCTAGCCCTATCGGGACTAGCGGGAGGAGCGGGTACGAGCAGTACTTC.

The rearrangement links TRBV20-1 to TRBJ2-5, with TRBD2 matching over 10 bases. The assigned J gene may be wrong: the sequence end matches TRBJ2-7 better. The CDR3 extends over 14 amino acids. Germline lookup yields CDR1 DFQATT and CDR2 SNEGSKA (reference sequence). The CDR3 reads CSARPGLAYDEQYF. As DNA, the CDR3 is TGCAGTGCTAGACCGGGACTAGCGTACGACGAGCAGTACTTC.

V is TRBV6-1 and J is TRBJ2-5; D perhaps matches TRBD1 (6 bases). The V gene's germline CDR1 is MNHNS and CDR2 SASEGT. The CDR3 is made up of 19 amino acids. The germline V and J ends were trimmed by 1 base and 5 bases, with 26 bases remaining between them. The CDR3 DNA reads as TGTGCCAGCAGTGAAGAATACCAGAGGACAGCTACGAGGCACGAGACCCAGTACTTC. The encoded protein is CASSEEYQRTATRHETQYF.

This clonotype has only a few counts. The CDR3 bases are TGTGCCAGCAGCAAACCCCTCGAGCGGGAGGGCCGGGTTGAGCAGTTCTTC. Translated, it gives CASSKPLEREGRVEQFF. V gene TRBV21-1 combines with J gene TRBJ2-1; TRBD2 is taken as the D call from the table, unchecked against the DNA. TRBV21-1 is a recognized pseudogene. There are 17 residues in the CDR3.